Sequencing of this TCR beta chain was carried out in a study of T cells in Graves' hyperthyroidism and ophthalmopathy. Fresh peripheral blood, approximately 10 ml, yielded the PBMCs. Germline lookup yields CDR1 KGHSH and CDR2 LQKENI. The CDR3 covers 14 residues. Trimming took off 3 bases at V and 10 bases at J, with 16 bases between the two ends. Using RNA transcripts as the source, TCR beta CDR3 regions were amplified. With the HTBI primer set, the TCR CDR3 went through a first round of RT-PCR. A single record per CDR3 protein comes from TCRdb applying MiXCR to the multiplex PCR reads. Among 600,000 or so distinct CDR3 sequences listed, around 16% were seen once. This clonotype occurred many times.

The clonotype originates from a woman aged 25-40 years with Graves' hyperthyroidism. V and J are TRBV18 and TRBJ2-1; no definite D call. The material sequenced was blood. The CDR3 loop is CASSPETRGTEQFF. The DNA for the CDR3 is TGTGCCAGCTCACCTGAGACTCGAGGCACGGAGCAGTTCTTC.